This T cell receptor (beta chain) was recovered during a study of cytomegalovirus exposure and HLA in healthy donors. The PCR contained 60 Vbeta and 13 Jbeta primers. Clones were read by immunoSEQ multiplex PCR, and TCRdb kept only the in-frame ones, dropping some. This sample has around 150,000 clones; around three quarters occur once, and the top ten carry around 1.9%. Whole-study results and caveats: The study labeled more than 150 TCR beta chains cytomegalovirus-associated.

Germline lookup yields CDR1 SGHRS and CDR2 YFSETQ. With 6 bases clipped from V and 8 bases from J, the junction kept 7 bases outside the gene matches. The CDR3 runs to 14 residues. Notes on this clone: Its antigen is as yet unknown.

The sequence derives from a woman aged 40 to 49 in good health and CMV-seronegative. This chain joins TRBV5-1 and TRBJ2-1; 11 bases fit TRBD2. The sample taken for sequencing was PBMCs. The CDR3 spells CASTGLAGRDEQFF. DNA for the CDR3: TGCGCCAGCACCGGACTAGCGGGTAGGGATGAGCAGTTCTTC.